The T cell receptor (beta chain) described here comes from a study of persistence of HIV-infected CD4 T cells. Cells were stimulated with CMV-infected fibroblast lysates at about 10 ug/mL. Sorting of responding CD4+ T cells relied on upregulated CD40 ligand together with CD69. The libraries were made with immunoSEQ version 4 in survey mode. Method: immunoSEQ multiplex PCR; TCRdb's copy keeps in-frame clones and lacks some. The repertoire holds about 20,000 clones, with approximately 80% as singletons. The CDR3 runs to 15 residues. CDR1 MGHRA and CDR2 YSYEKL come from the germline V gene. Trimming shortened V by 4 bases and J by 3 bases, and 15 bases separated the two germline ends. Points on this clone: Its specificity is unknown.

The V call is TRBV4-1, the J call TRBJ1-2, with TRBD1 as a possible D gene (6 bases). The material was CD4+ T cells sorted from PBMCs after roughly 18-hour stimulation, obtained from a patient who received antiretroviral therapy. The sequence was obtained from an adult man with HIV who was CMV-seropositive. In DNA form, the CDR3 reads TGCGCCAGCAGCCTAAGACAGGTGGTGGACTATGGCTACACCTTC. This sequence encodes CASSLRQVVDYGYTF.